These T cell receptor beta chains were read from a single sample in a study of beta chain features in type 1 diabetes. Sequenced by immunoSEQ multiplex PCR; TCRdb stores in-frame clones only, minus some. The profile shows about 260,000 clones, about 71% of them singletons. The specimen was naive CD4+ T cells from blood. The receptors were sampled from a man aged 25 to 45 in good health. Both conserved end residues are part of each CDR3.

>TRBV29-1
CSVEGRGLSNYGYTF
>TRBV4-1
CASSQNPAGAGELFF
>TRBV7-9
CASSPQTREQFF
>TRBV30
CAWRAGRLNTEAFF
>TRBV30
CAWSVKGNYGYTF
>TRBV25-1
CASSALNYGYTF
>TRBV9
CASSVGENRVVYEQYF
>TRBV5-4
CASSLPAPTSTDTQYF
>TRBV30
CAWSVGYEQFF
>TRBV5-4
CASSLKAPGDEQFF
>TRBV4-1
CASSQDGGPSGEQFF
>TRBV29-1
CSVEWGEKLFF
>TRBV7-2
CASSLSGTYNEQFF
>TRBV30
CAWSVRQETYGYTF
>TRBV30
CAWRKGGDTEAFF
>TRBV4-3
CASSQDELAHNEQFF
>TRBV7-9
CASSRGLAGGPF
>TRBV7-2
CASSFPKGGTGELFF
>TRBV14
CASSQGYEQYF
>TRBV30
CAWSVRRAETQYF
>TRBV21-1
CASSKGGQGGGSNQPQHF
>TRBV7-9
CASSPQGTEAFF
>TRBV12-5
CASGLTTGTGQETQYF
>TRBV7-9
CASSQGLAGRYEQYF
>TRBV19
CASSHRTSGAYNEQFF
>TRBV2
CASSRVDRDGPPLHF
>TRBV4-3
CASSQDVKGSIQYF
>TRBV30
CAWSVDPAAQYF
>TRBV7-2
CASTLRDEQYF
>TRBV9
CASSVGSTRGNQPQHF
>TRBV6-6
CASSDRGTDTQYF
>TRBV30
CAWSAVYGYTF
>TRBV30
CAWSRMSTDTQYF
>TRBV10-3
CAISEGQQETQYF
>TRBV30
CAWIRVNTEAFF
>TRBV4-3
CASSQGGQSLSETQYF
>TRBV10-3
CAISESTGSRQPQHF
>TRBV18
CASSPRGTDTQYF
>TRBV29-1
CSVEGMTAPSEAEQFF
>TRBV7-2
CASSSRVGNQPQHF
>TRBV4-1
CASSQAMGNTEAFF